Sequencing of this T cell receptor beta chain was carried out in a study of Ad26.COV2.S vaccination and SARS-CoV-2 variants. Treatment: roughly 19 received Ad26.COV2.S at low or high dose, single or two shots; about 5 received placebo; per-sample allocation not given. The study sampled participants on day 63 after the first vaccine or placebo injection. Trimming shortened V by 8 bases and J by 2 bases, and 18 bases separated the two germline ends. CDR1 SNHLY and CDR2 FYNNEI come from the germline V gene. The CDR3 totals 15 residues. This table comes from immunoSEQ multiplex PCR, and its TCRdb copy is limited to in-frame clones, with some not included. The sample contains 300,000 to 350,000 clones, less than 90% of which appear only once.

The receptor was isolated from a person between 18 and 65 years old who received the Ad26.COV2.S COVID-19 vaccine or a placebo. Sequencing used peripheral blood, obtained in a trial of Ad26.COV2.S vaccine versus placebo. This chain joins TRBV2 and TRBJ1-1; the D gene is possibly TRBD1 (6 bases). The CDR3 sequence is CASAKEAGVNTEAFF. The CDR3 DNA sequence: TGTGCCAGCGCCAAGGAGGCAGGGGTCAACACTGAAGCTTTCTTT. The full variable domain, in which reference TRBV2 and TRBJ1-1 provide the parts outside the CDR3, is EPEVTQTPSHQVTQMGQEVILRCVPISNHLYFYWYRQILGQKVEFLVSFYNNEISEKSEIFDDQFSVERPDGSNFTLKIRSTKLEDSAMYFCASAKEAGVNTEAFFGQGTRLTVV.